This is a list of T cell receptor beta chains from one sample in a study of patients and donors after allogeneic stem cell transplantation. TCRdb itself ran the RT-PCR reads through MiXCR, one entry per CDR3 protein. The sample includes some 150,000 distinct CDR3 sequences, about a third of them seen just once. Sample: blood, either unsorted or a sorted T cell fraction (not recorded which). These receptors all come from a human donor who was either an allogeneic HSCT recipient or a stem cell or donor lymphocyte infusion donor (not recorded which). It is not recorded whose cells these are; they may come from a transplant donor. Each CDR3 is given without its conserved first and last residue.

J | V | length | CDR3
TRBJ1-5 | TRBV6-5 | 14 | ASSYSPQGSNQPQH
TRBJ2-2 | TRBV13 | 11 | ASSLGTAGELF
TRBJ2-3 | TRBV12-3/TRBV12-4 | 13 | ASSLLLEDTDTQY
TRBJ2-5 | TRBV28 | 15 | ASSLLAGRGYQETQY
TRBJ1-1 | TRBV10-3 | 12 | AISLGKGRTEAF
TRBJ2-5 | TRBV24-1 | 11 | ATSDQYQETQY
TRBJ1-2 | TRBV29-1 | 9 | SVELGEVYT
TRBJ1-2 | TRBV27 | 11 | ASRPAGNYGYT
TRBJ1-6 | TRBV7-6 | 11 | ASSLAQGGPLH
TRBJ1-4 | TRBV28 | 13 | ASSRTGGTNEKLF
TRBJ1-5 | TRBV20-1 | 15 | SAPRPGTAISNQPQH
TRBJ2-2 | TRBV7-3 | 12 | ASSLYRDTGELF
TRBJ1-3 | TRBV7-9 | 13 | ASSTDRTSGNTIY
TRBJ1-5 | TRBV27 | 13 | ASSEQGRSNQPQH
TRBJ1-4 | TRBV12-3/TRBV12-4 | 12 | ASSPGTIPEKLF
TRBJ1-6 | TRBV7-8 | 13 | ASSLGRGVGSPLH
TRBJ1-1 | TRBV5-5 | 11 | ASSLLDDTEAF
TRBJ1-2 | TRBV25-1 | 14 | ASSGRPGQTWHGYT
TRBJ2-2 | TRBV29-1 | 12 | SVDRGGNTGELF
TRBJ2-2 | TRBV24-1 | 13 | ATSDLPGNTGELF
TRBJ1-1 | TRBV7-9 | 12 | ASSLAGSGGEAF
TRBJ2-3 | TRBV12-5 | 13 | ASGQGQFSTDTQY
TRBJ1-1 | TRBV20-1 | 12 | SARDTGIGTEAF
TRBJ1-2 | TRBV3-1 | 14 | ASSRGPVGANYGYT
TRBJ2-2 | TRBV20-1 | 10 | SATGRPGELF
TRBJ2-7 | TRBV20-1 | 12 | SAPAVARIYEQY
TRBJ2-3 | TRBV12-3/TRBV12-4 | 13 | ASSPAGGSADTQY
TRBJ1-2 | TRBV12-3/TRBV12-4 | 12 | ASTSLRRGYGYT
TRBJ2-1 | TRBV14 | 15 | ASSQAAGRFSYNEQF
TRBJ2-2 | TRBV9 | 12 | ASSAAFGPGELF
TRBJ2-7 | TRBV5-5 | 14 | ASSPFPKGTPYEQY
TRBJ1-1 | TRBV4-3 | 12 | ASSQGRGRAEAF